The 32 T cell receptor beta chains given below trace back to one sample, sequenced in a study of Graves' ophthalmopathy and Graves' hyperthyroidism listed by TCRdb under 2018. Reads for this sample came from an Illumina HiSeq 2000. For repertoire sequencing, TCR beta CDR3 regions were amplified from RNA transcripts. The first round was an RT-PCR using HTBI primers with the Qiagen OneStep RT-PCR kit, and this first round was followed by a second-round multiplex PCR, then size selection and purification. TCRdb reprocessing: public reads trimmed at Q25 with fastp, clones called with MiXCR, in-frame beta chains kept. Each CDR3 protein gets just one entry, which takes the most common genes and DNA from the rows behind it. Recorded for this sample are approximately 640,000 distinct CDR3 sequences; roughly two fifths of them occurred a single time. More than 3% of the sample is held by the ten biggest clonotypes.

Specimen: peripheral blood. These receptors came from an adult man with Graves' ophthalmopathy.

The chain employs TRBV25-1 and TRBJ2-2; TRBD2 matches 8 bases. Looked up from germline, CDR1 is MGHDK and CDR2 is SYGVNS. This CDR3 region has 17 residues. V was pared by 6 bases and J by 4 bases, with 13 bases of the junction left unmatched. The CDR3 is CASSTRLAGGSTGELFF. The CDR3 DNA is TGTGCCAGCAGCACCAGGCTGGCGGGAGGATCCACCGGGGAGCTGTTTTTT.

The table lists this clonotype with many counts. The DNA of the CDR3 is TGTGCCAGCAGCCAAGTTGGCCAGCCCCAGCATTTT. Protein product: CASSQVGQPQHF. This sequence joins TRBV3-1 and TRBJ1-5; D call uncertain. The V end was cut by 1 base, the J end by 7 bases, with 5 bases between. This CDR3 contains 12 residues. Germline V gene lookup returns CDR1 LGHDT and CDR2 YNNKEL (reference sequence).

V and J are TRBV10-3 and TRBJ1-6, with D possibly being TRBD1 (5 bases). The V gene's germline CDR1 is ENHRY and CDR2 SYGVKD. The CDR3 is made up of 17 amino acids. V dropped 4 bases and J dropped 0 bases, with 13 bases sitting between them. CDR3 sequence (DNA): TGTGCCATCAGTGGGGGACGTACAAGCTCCTATAATTCACCCCTCCACTTT. Amino acids: CAISGGRTSSYNSPLHF.

The J gene is TRBJ1-3, the V gene TRBV10-3, with 7 bases fitting TRBD1. The V gene's germline CDR1 is ENHRY and CDR2 SYGVKD. The V gene end was trimmed by 3 bases and the J gene end by 2 bases; junction bases not matched to a gene: 4. The CDR3 length is 15 residues. The CDR3 region has the DNA TGTGCCATCAGTGACCGGGACAGTACTGGAAACACCATATATTTT. This translates into CAISDRDSTGNTIYF.

The J gene is TRBJ2-2, the V gene TRBV6-1, with D maybe TRBD2 (6 bases). The ends were cut back, 9 bases at V and 0 bases at J, with 17 bases in the middle. Per the germline V gene, CDR1 is MNHNS and CDR2 is SASEGT. The CDR3 is 16 residues long. CDR3 loop: CASVAGSYPNTGELFF. The CDR3 nucleotides read TGTGCCAGTGTCGCGGGGAGCTACCCGAACACCGGGGAGCTGTTTTTT.

This clonotype was detected ten times or more. CDR3 DNA: TGTGCCAGCAGTTACCTGGGACGGACTGAAGCTTTCTTT. This gives the protein CASSYLGRTEAFF. The chain employs TRBV6-6 and TRBJ1-1, with D possibly TRBD1 on 5 matching bases. This CDR3 spans 13 amino acids. Germline CDR1 MNHNY, CDR2 SVGAGI (reference sequence). The ends were cut back, 2 bases at V and 5 bases at J, with 9 bases in the middle.

This clonotype was detected ten times or more. This chain uses TRBV2 with TRBJ1-5; no definite D call. The V gene's germline CDR1 is SNHLY and CDR2 FYNNEI. V was pared by 3 bases and J by 7 bases, with 16 bases between. This CDR3 spans 15 amino acids. The CDR3 protein is CASSEYSPAWQPQHF. The DNA for the CDR3 is TGTGCCAGCAGTGAGTATTCCCCGGCCTGGCAGCCCCAGCATTTT.

J is TRBJ2-7 and V is TRBV15, with a weak D call TRBD1 (6 bases). Germline CDR1 LNHNV, CDR2 YYDKDF (reference sequence). V lost 0 bases, J lost 7 bases, and 13 bases lay in between. The CDR3 totals 14 residues. CDR3 nucleotides: TGTGCCACCAGCAGAGATGGGGGACAACTGGAGCAGTACTTC. Amino acids: CATSRDGGQLEQYF.

V gene TRBV7-9 combines with J gene TRBJ1-2, with TRBD1 identical over 7 bases. The trim removed 6 bases at V and 8 bases at J, leaving 9 bases unmatched. Germline V gene lookup returns CDR1 SEHNR and CDR2 FQNEAQ (reference sequence). The CDR3 extends over 13 amino acids. The CDR3 nucleotides are TGTGCCAGCAGGTCTGGGACAGCTCACGGCTACACCTTC. Residues: CASRSGTAHGYTF.

This chain links TRBV25-1 with TRBJ1-2, with 7 bases matching TRBD1. CDR3 length equals 12 residues. Germline V gene lookup returns CDR1 MGHDK and CDR2 SYGVNS. The V and J ends lost 8 bases and 7 bases, in that order; junction bases with no gene match: 7. The CDR3 protein is CASLTGEGGYTF. The CDR3 nucleotides are TGTGCCAGCTTAACAGGGGAGGGTGGCTACACCTTC.

This clonotype showed up just once. The chain links TRBV6-1 to TRBJ2-7, with 9 bases aligning to TRBD2. This CDR3 has 15 amino acids. V lost 5 bases to trimming and J lost 4 bases; unmatched junction nucleotides: 9. Germline V gene lookup returns CDR1 MNHNS and CDR2 SASEGT. CDR3 DNA sequence: TGTGCCAGCAGTCGAGGGGGACTAGCTGGGTACGAGCAGTACTTC. This encodes CASSRGGLAGYEQYF.

This rearrangement joins TRBV12-3 or TRBV12-4 to TRBJ1-5, with 7 bases fitting TRBD1. CDR3 length: 14 residues. The V and J ends lost 4 bases and 11 bases, in that order; junction bases with no gene match: 11. CDR3 loop: CASSYLGGTEAQHF. CDR3 nucleotide sequence: TGTGCCAGCAGTTACCTCGGCGGGACAGAGGCCCAGCATTTT.

The table lists this clonotype with many counts. The chain recombines TRBV7-8 with TRBJ2-7, with TRBD1 matching over 9 bases. The CDR3 covers 15 residues. J was trimmed by 3 bases and V by 8 bases; bases with no gene match: 11. Germline CDR1 reads SGHVS; CDR2 reads FQNEAQ. The CDR3 bases are TGTGCCAGCTTTTATGGGACAGGGATAATCTACGAGCAGTACTTC. This sequence encodes CASFYGTGIIYEQYF.

This clonotype has a handful of counts. This chain uses TRBV20-1 with TRBJ1-5; D uncertain. Per the germline V gene, CDR1 is DFQATT and CDR2 is SNEGSKA (reference sequence). V gave up 4 bases and J gave up 1 base, with 17 bases separating them. There are 16 residues in the CDR3. CDR3 in amino acids: CSAIRGGGESNQPQHF. In nucleotides, the CDR3 is TGCAGTGCTATCAGAGGTGGTGGAGAAAGCAATCAGCCCCAGCATTTT.

Points on this clonotype: The junction does not match germline at one end; this may be a read error. The chain uses TRBV25-1 and TRBJ1-6, with D perhaps matching TRBD1 (5 bases). Germline V gene sequence: CDR1 MGHDK, CDR2 SYGVNS. There are 12 residues in the CDR3. CDR3 sequence reads: CASSDGAGQSDF. In nucleotides, the CDR3 is TGTGCCAGCAGTGACGGGGCGGGGCAGAGCGACTTT.

The V call is TRBV7-6, the J call TRBJ1-5; 7 bases are a match to TRBD1. The CDR3 extends over 16 amino acids. CDR1 and CDR2 (germline): SGHVS, FNYEAQ. The V and J ends lost 5 bases and 6 bases, in that order; junction bases with no gene match: 13. The CDR3 DNA reads as TGTGCCAGCAGCCCGATGGCGGCGAGGGGGCCTCAGCCCCAGCATTTT. Translating gives CASSPMAARGPQPQHF. Full variable domain (outside the CDR3, taken from reference TRBV7-6 and TRBJ1-5): GAGVSQSPRYKVTKRGQDVALRCDPISGHVSLYWYRQALGQGPEFLTYFNYEAQQDKSGLPNDRFSAERPEGSISTLTIQRTEQRDSAMYRCASSPMAARGPQPQHFGDGTRLSIL.

This clonotype has a handful of counts. One end of the junction is discordant with germline, which a read error may explain. V is TRBV10-3 and J is TRBJ2-7; 9 bases map to TRBD1. Germline V gene sequence: CDR1 ENHRY, CDR2 SYGVKD. The CDR3 spans 15 residues. CDR3 residues: CASSPTTGGSYEQYF. In nucleotides, the CDR3 is TGTGCCAGCAGTCCAACGACAGGGGGGTCCTACGAGCAGTACTTC.

This clonotype showed up many times. The rearrangement uses TRBV11-2 and TRBJ1-2; D uncertain. Germline values: CDR1 SGHAT, CDR2 FQNNGV. This CDR3 has 13 residues. Trimming left V 4 bases short and J 4 bases short, with 10 bases between. The CDR3 DNA reads TGTGCCAGCAGCTCCCTGGGCCTCTATGGCTACACCTTC. Encoded protein: CASSSLGLYGYTF.

This clonotype occurred a few times. V usage is TRBV6-5 and J usage is TRBJ2-5, with D perhaps being TRBD1 or TRBD2 (5 bases each). In germline, CDR1 is MNHEY, CDR2 SVGAGI. Trimming shortened V by 5 bases and J by 5 bases, and 24 bases separated the two germline ends. This CDR3 has 17 amino acids. The CDR3 is CASSATSGTLGGETQYF. The CDR3 region has the DNA TGTGCCAGCAGTGCCACGTCCGGGACCCTCGGCGGGGAGACCCAGTACTTC.

The gene calls are TRBV24-1 and TRBJ2-3; D not certain. Trimming cost V 1 base and J 6 bases, with 13 bases left between them. The length of the CDR3 is 15 residues. Germline CDR1 reads KGHDR; CDR2 reads SFDVKD. CDR3 sequence (DNA): TGTGCCACCAGTGATTTTCAGGAACCTGGGGATACGCAGTATTTT. It translates to CATSDFQEPGDTQYF.

This clonotype came up many times. The gene calls are TRBV25-1 and TRBJ2-3; D is tentatively TRBD1 or TRBD2 (5 bases each). The CDR3 extends over 15 amino acids. Trimming cost V 4 bases and J 1 base, with 12 bases left between them. Looked up from germline, CDR1 is MGHDK and CDR2 is SYGVNS. The CDR3 sequence is CASSVVGARTDTQYF. In DNA form, the CDR3 reads TGTGCCAGCAGTGTTGTCGGGGCTCGCACAGATACGCAGTATTTT.

V gene TRBV7-2 combines with J gene TRBJ2-3, with D possibly TRBD2 on 7 matching bases. V was cut by 5 bases and J by 5 bases, with 17 bases left in between. Looked up from germline, CDR1 is SGHTA and CDR2 is FQGNSA. The CDR3 covers 15 residues. CDR3 region: CASSRRGGQRDTQYF. The DNA of the CDR3 is TGTGCCAGCAGCCGAAGGGGGGGGCAAAGAGATACGCAGTATTTT.

This chain uses TRBV7-9 with TRBJ2-1; D remains unclear. Trimming pared 3 bases from V and 9 bases from J, leaving 6 bases between. Germline assignment: CDR1 SEHNR and CDR2 FQNEAQ (reference sequence). CDR3 length: 11 amino acids. CDR3: CASSLTIEQFF. The CDR3 coding sequence is TGTGCCAGCAGCTTGACAATTGAGCAGTTCTTC.

In its sample, this clonotype was seen many times. V usage is TRBV29-1 and J usage is TRBJ2-5; 10 bases match TRBD2. J gave up 7 bases and V 7 bases, and 6 bases lay outside the gene matches. The CDR3 contains 12 residues. Per germline, CDR1 SQVTM and CDR2 ANQGSEA. In DNA form, the CDR3 reads TGCAGCGCCTTAAGCGGGAGGGGGACCCAGTACTTC. Translation: CSALSGRGTQYF. The whole variable domain, filled in from reference TRBV29-1 and TRBJ2-5, reads SAVISQKPSRDICQRGTSLTIQCQVDSQVTMMFWYRQQPGQSLTLIATANQGSEATYESGFVIDKFPISRPNLTFSTLTVSNMSPEDSSIYLCSALSGRGTQYFGPGTRLLVL.

Worth noting for this clonotype: The CDR3 carries no conserved terminal phenylalanine or tryptophan, so it likely arises from a read error. The genes are TRBV19 and TRBJ1-2; TRBD1 might be the D (5 bases). Germline assignment: CDR1 LNHDA and CDR2 SQIVND (reference sequence). Trimming took 5 bases from V and 5 from J, leaving 21 bases between them. This CDR3 comprises 16 residues. This CDR3 is CASSLSGGVLTYGYTL. For the CDR3, the DNA is TGTGCCAGTAGTCTGTCTGGAGGGGTTTTGACTTATGGCTACACCCTC.

The genes are TRBV29-1 and TRBJ1-2; D possibly corresponds to TRBD1 (6 bases). V was clipped by 8 bases and J by 2 bases, with 12 bases between them. The CDR3 is 12 amino acids. Looked up from germline, CDR1 is SQVTM and CDR2 is ANQGSEA. The CDR3 is CSQGIGNYGYTF. CDR3 bases: TGCAGCCAGGGGATAGGCAACTATGGCTACACCTTC.

The chain has TRBV10-3 and TRBJ1-2, with D perhaps matching TRBD1 (6 bases). Per the germline V gene, CDR1 is ENHRY and CDR2 is SYGVKD. The CDR3 contains 12 residues. Trimming removed 9 bases at V and 3 bases at J, with 11 bases between. The CDR3 protein is CAISRTDYGYTF. In DNA form, the CDR3 reads TGTGCCATAAGTCGGACAGACTATGGCTACACCTTC.

This chain joins TRBV6-5 and TRBJ2-5, with D uncertain. CDR1 MNHEY and CDR2 SVGAGI come from the germline V gene. This CDR3 region has 13 residues. The V gene lost 2 bases and the J gene lost 9 bases, with 13 bases spanning the gap. The CDR3 is CASSYTSDQPQYF. The CDR3 bases are TGTGCCAGCAGTTACACGTCCGATCAGCCCCAGTACTTC.

The table lists this clonotype with many counts. This chain uses TRBV20-1 with TRBJ1-5; the D is unclear. Trimming left V 1 base short and J 0 bases short, with 7 bases between. CDR1 is DFQATT, CDR2 SNEGSKA, per germline (reference sequence). This CDR3 is 14 amino acids long. DNA for the CDR3: TGCAGTGCTAGAGGAGAAGGTAGCAATCAGCCCCAGCATTTT. The encoded protein is CSARGEGSNQPQHF.

The chain is built from TRBV10-3 and TRBJ2-2; D unresolved. Trimming took off 10 bases at V and 3 bases at J, with 0 bases between the two ends. CDR3 size: 9 residues. Germline V gives CDR1 ENHRY, CDR2 SYGVKD. The CDR3 DNA reads TGTGCCAACACCGGGGAGCTGTTTTTT. Amino acid sequence: CANTGELFF.

The rearrangement links TRBV10-3 to TRBJ2-5; D remains ambiguous. This CDR3 is built from 11 residues. V dropped 3 bases and J dropped 8 bases, with 7 bases sitting between them. Germline V gives CDR1 ENHRY, CDR2 SYGVKD. CDR3 amino acids: CAISDYDTQYF. The DNA of the CDR3 is TGTGCCATCAGTGACTATGACACCCAGTACTTC.

This chain links TRBV9 with TRBJ1-4; TRBD1 might be the D (5 bases). Germline-derived CDR1 and CDR2 are SGDLS and YYNGEE. The CDR3 runs to 16 residues. The germline V and J ends were trimmed by 4 bases and 5 bases, with 18 bases remaining between them. Here the CDR3 reads CASSSSSGRGNEKLFF. Written as DNA, the CDR3 is TGTGCCAGCAGCTCGTCTAGCGGGCGGGGGAATGAAAAACTGTTTTTT.